This T cell receptor beta chain derives from a study of response to subunit inactivated influenza vaccine. Study observations and caveats: That few new T cells are recruited by each seasonal influenza vaccination was the authors' suggestion.

The junction had 11 bases not matched to a gene; V was cut back by 5 bases and J by 4 bases. The CDR3 has 15 amino acids. This clonotype was counted between two and nine times. No antigen is known for it. TCRdb itself ran the RT-PCR reads through MiXCR, one entry per CDR3 protein. Of about 650,000 distinct CDR3 sequences listed, 15% to 19% are singletons. The sequence was collected from a man between 50 and 59 years old who received an inactivated influenza vaccine. The sequences come from PBMCs from blood, collected 12 days after vaccination. The chain carries TRBV12-3 or TRBV12-4 and TRBJ2-7, with TRBD2 identical over 7 bases. Here the CDR3 DNA reads TGTGCCAGCAGTGGGTCAGCGGGAACGATATACGAGCAGTACTTC. Its protein is CASSGSAGTIYEQYF.